The clone carrying this TCR beta chain was detected many times. Its antigen is not known. The sample originates from a study of T-cell reconstitution after alpha-beta-depleted transplantation in children. The study's findings and limits: Expanded graft clones numbering several hundred reportedly gave rise to alpha-beta T cells about two months after transplant. The authors attributed T-cell counts and diversity one year after transplant mostly to newly produced T cells. Elevated TCRbeta diversity at day 60 was traced, in some patients, to surviving recipient T cells and thymic progenitors.

A TCRbeta library incorporating unique molecular identifiers was prepared. TCRdb reanalysed the PCR reads using MiXCR and keeps one entry per CDR3 protein. Here the sample spans 550,000 to 600,000 distinct CDR3 sequences, about 23% being singletons. The receptor's source is a boy younger than two who had a stem cell transplant for acute myeloid leukemia, so the T cells may come from the graft donor. Sample: PBMCs, mostly from graft donor cells, taken 360 days after TCRalphabeta/CD19-depleted stem cell transplant.

The CDR3 region has the DNA TGTGCCAGCAGTTCTCAACCGGGACTCCCAACCGGGGAGCTGTTTTTT. Residues: CASSSQPGLPTGELFF. This rearrangement joins TRBV28 to TRBJ2-2; weak D call: TRBD2 (6 bases). V was pared by 4 bases and J by 5 bases, with 17 bases between. This CDR3 contains 16 residues. Per germline, CDR1 MDHEN and CDR2 SYDVKM. Complete variable domain (other parts from reference TRBV28 and TRBJ2-2): DVKVTQSSRYLVKRTGEKVFLECVQDMDHENMFWYRQDPGLGLRLIYFSYDVKMKEKGDIPEGYSVSREKKERFSLILESASTNQTSMYLCASSSQPGLPTGELFFGEGSRLTVL.